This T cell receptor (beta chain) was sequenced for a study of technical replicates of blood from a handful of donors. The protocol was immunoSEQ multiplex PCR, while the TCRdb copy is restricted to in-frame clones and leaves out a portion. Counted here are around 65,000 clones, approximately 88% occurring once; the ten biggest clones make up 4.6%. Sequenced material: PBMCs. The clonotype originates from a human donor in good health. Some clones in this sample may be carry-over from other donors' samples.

The CDR3 loop reads CASRRTEGETQYF. The CDR3 bases are TGTGCCAGCAGAAGGACCGAGGGAGAGACCCAGTACTTC. The chain combines TRBV21-1 with TRBJ2-5; whether TRBD2, the table's D call, matches the DNA was not checked. TRBV21-1 is a pseudogene. The CDR3 length is 13 residues.